These 16 T cell receptor beta chains originate from one sample sequenced in a study of human T cells and chemical hapten exposure. As to time point: pre-sensitization, week 0. The treatment here: therapeutic diphenylcyclopropenone sensitization with weekly scalp DPC. TCRdb re-called the RACE reads through MiXCR, storing one row per CDR3 protein. This sample has some 84,000 distinct CDR3 sequences, with 8.5% to 9% found just once. This specimen was whole blood, taken in connection with sensitization to the hapten diphenylcyclopropenone (DPC). These receptors were obtained from a man between 35 and 55 years old with alopecia areata. Some clones in this sample may be carry-over from other donors' samples.

Many counts were recorded for this clonotype. CDR3 nucleotides: TGTGCCAGCAGCTTAGTCGGGGGGGGCATCCAAGAGACCCAGTACTTC. Its protein product is CASSLVGGGIQETQYF. V gene TRBV7-2 combines with J gene TRBJ2-5, with TRBD2 matching 8 bases. The CDR3 sequence is 16 residues long. The V segment lost 1 base and the J segment 1 base; nucleotides outside the gene matches: 5. Germline CDR1 is SGHTA and CDR2 is FQGNSA.

This clonotype has a count of ten or more. This chain uses TRBV12-3 or TRBV12-4 with TRBJ1-1; D might be TRBD1 (6 bases). This CDR3 is built from 13 residues. The ends were cut back, 6 bases at V and 4 bases at J, with 12 bases in the middle. The CDR3 DNA reads as TGTGCCAGCAGCTTACAGGGTGGCACTGAAGCTTTCTTT. Translating it yields CASSLQGGTEAFF.

The chain combines TRBV20-1 with TRBJ2-7, with D hard to call. V was clipped by 4 bases and J by 7 bases, with 17 bases between them. Germline assignment: CDR1 DFQATT and CDR2 SNEGSKA (reference sequence). The CDR3 is 13 residues long. This CDR3 reads CSATLSLAGEQYF. The CDR3, as DNA: TGCAGTGCTACTCTATCCTTAGCCGGAGAGCAGTACTTC.

This clonotype was counted between two and nine times. The chain uses TRBV6-5 and TRBJ2-7; the D is unclear. This CDR3 contains 14 residues. Trimming left V 0 bases short and J 2 bases short, with 8 bases between. Germline CDR1 and CDR2: MNHEY and SVGAGI. The CDR3 coding sequence is TGTGCCAGCAGTTACTCGAATGGTGCCTACGAGCAGTACTTC. Its translation is CASSYSNGAYEQYF.

This clonotype was seen a handful of times. V usage is TRBV12-3 or TRBV12-4 and J usage is TRBJ2-3; maybe TRBD2 (5 bases). This CDR3 comprises 14 residues. Trimming cost V 4 bases and J 4 bases, with 12 bases left between them. CDR3 in DNA: TGTGCCAGCAGTTCCTGGACTCATTCAGATACGCAGTATTTT. This encodes CASSSWTHSDTQYF.

This clonotype was counted between two and nine times. This chain links TRBV11-2 with TRBJ2-5, with unresolved D. The germline gives CDR1 SGHAT, CDR2 FQNNGV. V lost 5 bases, J lost 2 bases, and 12 bases lay in between. This CDR3 contains 14 residues. The DNA of the CDR3 is TGTGCCAGCAGCAGTCCAGGTCTGCAAGAGACCCAGTACTTC. Protein product: CASSSPGLQETQYF.

This clonotype has just a few counts. This rearrangement joins TRBV19 to TRBJ2-1, with 7 bases identical to TRBD2. Germline V gives CDR1 LNHDA, CDR2 SQIVND (reference sequence). V was clipped by 3 bases and J by 2 bases; unmatched bases: 1. This CDR3 contains 14 residues. The CDR3 DNA reads TGTGCCAGTAGTATGGGGGGGGCCTACAATGAGCAGTTCTTC. The encoded protein is CASSMGGAYNEQFF.

This clonotype came up a few times. The V gene is TRBV5-1, the J gene TRBJ2-5, with 10 bases that match TRBD2. Germline lookup yields CDR1 SGHRS and CDR2 YFSETQ. The CDR3 runs to 17 residues. The junction had 9 bases not matched to a gene; V was cut back by 2 bases and J by 2 bases. This chain's CDR3 is CASSFQGLAGAQETQYF. The CDR3 DNA follows: TGCGCCAGCAGCTTCCAAGGGCTAGCGGGGGCACAAGAGACCCAGTACTTC.

This clonotype has only a few counts. The chain is built from TRBV14 and TRBJ2-7; 11 bases are shared with TRBD2. CDR3 size: 19 residues. Trimming removed 0 bases from V and 0 bases from J; junction bases left unmatched: 10. The V gene's germline CDR1 is SGHDN and CDR2 FVKESK. The CDR3 spells CASSQEGQVGLAVSYEQYV. CDR3 sequence (DNA): TGTGCCAGCAGCCAAGAGGGACAGGTGGGACTAGCGGTCTCCTACGAGCAGTACGTC.

This clonotype was observed many times. The rearrangement joins TRBV6-6 to TRBJ2-1, with 8 bases that match TRBD1. Germline CDR1 reads MNHNY; CDR2 reads SVGAGI (reference sequence). The V and J ends lost 7 bases and 10 bases, in that order; junction bases with no gene match: 9. CDR3 length: 13 amino acids. CDR3 protein: CASTTGGFGEQFF. The CDR3 DNA reads as TGTGCCAGCACAACAGGGGGGTTTGGGGAGCAGTTCTTC.

This clonotype was seen many times. The V gene is TRBV3-1, the J gene TRBJ1-1; maybe TRBD1 (6 bases). Deletions cut 8 bases from V and 3 bases from J, with 19 bases between. The CDR3 covers 15 residues. Germline V gene data show CDR1 as LGHDT and CDR2 as YNNKEL (reference sequence). Here the CDR3 DNA reads TGTGCCAGCTCCCGGGGGGGCTTTGTGGACACTGAAGCTTTCTTT. Translation gives CASSRGGFVDTEAFF.

This clonotype was recorded a few times. In nucleotides, the CDR3 is TGTGCCAGCACCTTTAGGACAGCCTCCTACGAGCAGTACTTC. As protein: CASTFRTASYEQYF. This chain uses TRBV6-2 or TRBV6-3 with TRBJ2-7; maybe TRBD1 (6 bases). There are 14 residues in the CDR3. CDR1 and CDR2 from the germline V gene are MNHEY and SVGEGT. Trimming stripped 7 bases from V and 0 bases from J, with 13 bases between.

The chain employs TRBV6-6 and TRBJ2-7; 10 nucleotides agree with TRBD2. CDR3 size: 14 residues. Germline V gene sequence: CDR1 MNHNY, CDR2 SVGAGI (reference sequence). Trimming took 3 bases from V and 3 from J; bases not matched to a gene: 2. Here the CDR3 reads CASSYRTSGYEQYF. The CDR3 bases are TGTGCCAGCAGTTATCGGACTAGCGGCTACGAGCAGTACTTC.

The CDR3 region has the DNA TGCGCCAGCAGCTTCTTAGCGGAGCACGGGAATGAGCAGTTCTTC. Translating gives CASSFLAEHGNEQFF. The chain couples TRBV5-1 to TRBJ2-1; D possibly corresponds to TRBD2 (6 bases). Looked up from germline, CDR1 is SGHRS and CDR2 is YFSETQ. CDR3 length equals 15 residues. The V and J ends lost 2 bases and 7 bases respectively, with 16 bases between them.

In this sample, this clonotype turned up many times. This chain joins TRBV7-9 and TRBJ2-1, with D perhaps TRBD2 (6 bases). Per germline, CDR1 SEHNR and CDR2 FQNEAQ (reference sequence). The V gene lost 1 base and the J gene lost 7 bases, with 11 bases spanning the gap. The CDR3 loop spans 14 amino acids. CDR3 sequence reads: CASSLGVSGNEQFF. Written as DNA, the CDR3 is TGTGCCAGCAGCTTAGGCGTCAGCGGGAATGAGCAGTTCTTC. Full variable domain (remainder filled in from reference TRBV7-9 and TRBJ2-1): DTGVSQNPRHKITKRGQNVTFRCDPISEHNRLYWYRQTLGQGPEFLTYFQNEAQLEKSRLLSDRFSAERPKGSFSTLEIQRTEQGDSAMYLCASSLGVSGNEQFFGPGTRLTVL.

This clonotype has ten or more counts. The chain links TRBV7-9 to TRBJ2-7; perhaps TRBD2 as D (5 bases). The CDR3 loop spans 16 amino acids. The germline V gene encodes CDR1 SEHNR and CDR2 FQNEAQ (reference sequence). V was trimmed by 1 base and J by 5 bases, leaving 18 bases between them. In nucleotides, the CDR3 is TGTGCCAGCAGCTTAGGTCCCCTCGGGGAAGCTGACGAGCAGTACTTC. Protein product: CASSLGPLGEADEQYF.